Reported below is one T cell receptor beta chain. Its antigen is not identified. PCR involved 60 Vbeta and 13 Jbeta primers. Per the study methods: Later, tens of millions of unique TCR beta chains were counted in an analysis, and some 9.9 million of them were shared. The method was immunoSEQ multiplex PCR; TCRdb's version includes in-frame clones alone and lacks a portion of them. That table furnishes V, J and clone size, whereas the DNA furnished D and trimming. The sample carries more than 100,000 clones, around 80% recorded once. This sample is drawn from a study of cytomegalovirus exposure and HLA in healthy donors. Study-wide findings and caveats: Many donors shared some public TCRs, even though most TCR sequences were rare. It was taken for granted in presence/absence analyses that sequencing depth across donors was roughly uniform. The authors enumerated roughly 160 TCR beta chains as linked to cytomegalovirus.

V lost 3 bases and J 0 bases, leaving 10 bases between the germline ends. The CDR3 contains 14 residues. Looked up from germline, CDR1 is SGHRS and CDR2 is YFSETQ. Sequenced material: PBMCs. The genes are TRBV5-1 and TRBJ2-7; D possibly corresponds to TRBD1 (6 bases). This TCR was recovered from a man aged 45 to 65 in good health and CMV-seronegative. CDR3 sequence: CASSWDIASYEQYF. In DNA, the CDR3 is TGCGCCAGCAGCTGGGACATTGCCTCCTACGAGCAGTACTTC. Combining the CDR3 with reference TRBV5-1 and TRBJ2-7 gives the whole variable domain KAGVTQTPRYLIKTRGQQVTLSCSPISGHRSVSWYQQTPGQGLQFLFEYFSETQRNKGNFPGRFSGRQFSNSRSEMNVSTLELGDSALYLCASSWDIASYEQYFGPGTRLTVT.